The 26 T cell receptor beta chains below come from one sample, sequenced in a study of cytomegalovirus exposure and HLA in healthy donors. The PCR ran on 60 Vbeta and 13 Jbeta primers. Profiled with immunoSEQ multiplex PCR; TCRdb holds only in-frame clones, not every one. The table lists around 200,000 clones, 82% of them singletons. The specimen was PBMCs. The receptors stem from a man aged 35 to 55 in good health and CMV-seropositive.

This chain connects TRBV2 to TRBJ1-1, with 7 nucleotides matching TRBD1. The CDR3 runs 15 residues. J gave up 0 bases and V 11 bases, and 12 bases lay outside the gene matches. The germline V gene has CDR1 SNHLY and CDR2 FYNNEI. Here the CDR3 reads CAGTRQGALNTEAFF. The CDR3 nucleotides are TGTGCCGGCACCAGACAGGGAGCCTTGAACACTGAAGCTTTCTTT.

This chain uses TRBV27 with TRBJ2-1; D perhaps matches TRBD2 (6 bases). Trimming cost V 8 bases and J 10 bases, with 18 bases left between them. This CDR3 region has 13 residues. The germline CDR1 and CDR2 sequences are MNHEY and SMNVEV (reference sequence). DNA for the CDR3: TGTGCCAGCGCTTTGGGGAGGCTTAAGGAGCAGTTCTTC. Encoded protein: CASALGRLKEQFF.

The chain carries TRBV12-5 and TRBJ2-3; 13 bases are shared with TRBD2. The V segment lost 5 bases and the J segment 0 bases; nucleotides outside the gene matches: 8. Germline V gene lookup returns CDR1 LGHNT and CDR2 FRNRAP. CDR3 length: 18 amino acids. CDR3 region: CASGARLAGGGSTDTQYF. The DNA of the CDR3 is TGTGCTAGTGGTGCCCGACTAGCGGGGGGCGGGAGCACAGATACGCAGTATTTT.

The chain combines TRBV10-2 with TRBJ1-2; 7 bases match TRBD1. The CDR3 is 13 amino acids. Germline lookup yields CDR1 WSHSY and CDR2 SAAADI. Trimming removed 7 bases from V and 3 bases from J; junction bases left unmatched: 5. The CDR3: CASTRQGDYGYTF. The CDR3 nucleotides read TGCGCCAGCACACGTCAGGGGGACTATGGCTACACCTTC.

The V call is TRBV27, the J call TRBJ1-2, with D unclear. The V gene's germline CDR1 is MNHEY and CDR2 SMNVEV (reference sequence). V was cut by 4 bases and J by 3 bases, with 9 bases left in between. The CDR3 covers 13 residues. The chain's CDR3 is CASSWAVDYGYTF. For the CDR3, the DNA is TGTGCCAGCAGTTGGGCAGTTGACTATGGCTACACCTTC.

This clone was recorded many times. The chain links TRBV5-6 to TRBJ1-4, with 7 bases that match TRBD1. Germline V gene data show CDR1 as SGHDT and CDR2 as YYEEEE. This CDR3 comprises 14 residues. The V gene end was trimmed by 6 bases and the J gene end by 7 bases; junction bases not matched to a gene: 9. In nucleotides, the CDR3 is TGTGCCAGCACCGGCACAGGGGACGGTGAAAAACTGTTTTTT. Translated: CASTGTGDGEKLFF.

V usage is TRBV7-8 and J usage is TRBJ2-5, with 10 bases identical to TRBD1. CDR3 length equals 15 residues. The V gene's germline CDR1 is SGHVS and CDR2 FQNEAQ. V shed 4 bases, J shed 5 bases, and the junction held 7 bases outside the gene matches. CDR3 nucleotide sequence: TGTGCCAGCAGCTGGCCGACAGGGGGCGTGGAGACCCAGTACTTC. This translates into CASSWPTGGVETQYF. The full variable domain, completed using reference TRBV7-8 and TRBJ2-5, is GAGVSQSPRYKVAKRGQDVALRCDPISGHVSLFWYQQALGQGPEFLTYFQNEAQLDKSGLPSDRFFAERPEGSVSTLKIQRTQQEDSAVYLCASSWPTGGVETQYFGPGTRLLVL.

The CDR3 sequence: CASSEWQVFSGNTIYF. The CDR3 DNA reads TGTGCCAGCAGTGAATGGCAGGTGTTCTCTGGAAACACCATATATTTT. J is TRBJ1-3 and V is TRBV6-1; no clear D gene. This CDR3 contains 16 residues. Germline CDR1 MNHNS, CDR2 SASEGT. With 2 bases removed from V and 0 bases from J, the gap between germline ends came to 11 bases.

The chain combines TRBV28 with TRBJ1-1, with 7 nucleotides matching TRBD1. Germline values: CDR1 MDHEN, CDR2 SYDVKM. The CDR3 sequence is 15 residues long. The J segment lost 7 bases and the V segment lost 3 bases, leaving 11 bases of the junction unmatched. The CDR3 loop is CASSFPRQGVGEAFF. The CDR3 DNA is TGTGCCAGCAGTTTCCCCCGACAGGGAGTCGGTGAAGCTTTCTTT.

V and J are TRBV18 and TRBJ2-4, with 7 bases identical to TRBD1. From germline, CDR1 is KGHSH and CDR2 LQKENI. This CDR3 is 13 amino acids long. Trimming removed 4 bases from V and 12 bases from J; junction bases left unmatched: 9. CDR3 sequence: CASSLSGQRDQYF. Here the CDR3 DNA reads TGTGCCAGCTCACTATCGGGACAGAGGGATCAGTACTTC.

The chain recombines TRBV7-6 with TRBJ2-5; 12 positions agree with TRBD2. Germline V gene data show CDR1 as SGHVS and CDR2 as FNYEAQ. Trimming took 4 bases from V and 5 from J; bases not matched to a gene: 11. The CDR3 has 17 amino acids. CDR3 DNA: TGTGCCAGCAGCTCCCTCGAGGGGCTAGCGGGAGGGGAGACCCAGTACTTC. Its protein product is CASSSLEGLAGGETQYF.

This chain joins TRBV5-1 and TRBJ1-4, with 9 bases identical to TRBD1. The CDR3 runs to 17 residues. The germline CDR1 and CDR2 sequences are SGHRS and YFSETQ. V trimming: 1 base; J trimming: 1 base; junction bases outside the gene matches: 5. CDR3 residues: CASSLSTGGGTNEKLFF. CDR3 DNA sequence: TGCGCCAGCAGCTTGAGCACAGGGGGCGGAACTAATGAAAAACTGTTTTTT.

This sequence joins TRBV5-4 and TRBJ2-3; a possible D gene is TRBD1 (6 bases). This CDR3 contains 14 residues. Germline CDR1 is SGHNT and CDR2 is YYREEE (reference sequence). The germline V and J ends were trimmed by 4 bases and 6 bases, with 15 bases remaining between them. CDR3 nucleotide sequence: TGTGCCAGCAGCCCCTTGATAGGGGGTGATACGCAGTATTTT. It codes for CASSPLIGGDTQYF.

The CDR3 sequence: CASGEDRGYGYTF. The CDR3 bases are TGTGCCAGCGGGGAAGACAGGGGGTATGGCTACACCTTC. V gene TRBV2 combines with J gene TRBJ1-2; 9 nucleotides agree with TRBD1. Trimming cost V 8 bases and J 5 bases; bases outside gene matches: 6. Per the germline V gene, CDR1 is SNHLY and CDR2 is FYNNEI. This CDR3 contains 13 residues.

The chain combines TRBV10-1 with TRBJ2-3; 8 bases fit TRBD2. The CDR3 runs 14 residues. Germline lookup yields CDR1 WNHNN and CDR2 SYGVQD (reference sequence). V lost 3 bases, J lost 6 bases, and 5 bases stayed unmatched. The CDR3 DNA reads TGCGCCAGCAGTGATTCGGGACTAGTGGATACGCAGTATTTT. Residues: CASSDSGLVDTQYF.

Only one count was recorded for this clone. The chain is built from TRBV7-9 and TRBJ2-2, with TRBD1 identical over 7 bases. Trimming took 2 bases from V and 4 from J; bases not matched to a gene: 7. The CDR3 is made up of 16 amino acids. Looked up from germline, CDR1 is SEHNR and CDR2 is FQNEAQ (reference sequence). The DNA for the CDR3 is TGTGCCAGCAGCTTACCCGGGACAGCCCCCACCGGGGAGCTGTTTTTT. Its translation is CASSLPGTAPTGELFF.

The chain recombines TRBV5-1 with TRBJ2-1; D may be TRBD2 (6 bases). V was clipped by 5 bases and J by 1 base, with 10 bases between them. The CDR3 is 14 residues long. Per germline, CDR1 SGHRS and CDR2 YFSETQ. The CDR3 loop reads CASRPGESYNEQFF. In DNA, the CDR3 is TGCGCCAGCAGGCCGGGGGAATCCTACAATGAGCAGTTCTTC.

This clone was recorded once. J is TRBJ1-1 and V is TRBV27; D might be TRBD1 (6 bases). With 8 bases removed from V and 1 base from J, the gap between germline ends came to 14 bases. Germline V gene lookup returns CDR1 MNHEY and CDR2 SMNVEV (reference sequence). The CDR3 runs to 14 residues. CDR3 sequence (DNA): TGTGCCAGCCGGACAGAAGGGTCGAACACTGAAGCTTTCTTT. Encoded protein: CASRTEGSNTEAFF.

This clone was recorded only once. V usage is TRBV14 and J usage is TRBJ2-7; 9 bases are shared with TRBD2. The CDR3 contains 16 residues. The ends lost 4 bases at V and 2 bases at J; junction bases unmatched: 9. The germline V gene encodes CDR1 SGHDN and CDR2 FVKESK. As DNA, the CDR3 is TGTGCCAGCAGCCCCGTCGGCCTAGCGGGACCCTACGAGCAGTACGTC. Translation: CASSPVGLAGPYEQYV.

The V call is TRBV30, the J call TRBJ1-2; D may be TRBD1 (6 bases). Trimming removed 0 bases at V and 7 bases at J, with 12 bases between. There are 13 residues in the CDR3. Germline CDR1 GTSNPN, CDR2 SVGIG (reference sequence). This chain's CDR3 is CAWSVRSGAGYTF. CDR3 coding DNA: TGTGCCTGGAGTGTGCGGTCAGGGGCTGGCTACACCTTC.

The chain combines TRBV11-1 with TRBJ1-1; possibly TRBD1 for D (6 bases). CDR1 is SGHAT, CDR2 FQDESV, per germline (reference sequence). This CDR3 has 14 amino acids. V lost 5 bases to trimming and J lost 4 bases, with 14 bases between them. CDR3 sequence (DNA): TGTGCCAGCAGCCCCGAGGGGGTTATCACTGAAGCTTTCTTT. Encoded protein: CASSPEGVITEAFF.

This clone has a single count. The V call is TRBV15, the J call TRBJ2-3, with D perhaps TRBD1 (6 bases). CDR1 is LNHNV and CDR2 is YYDKDF in the germline V gene (reference sequence). The CDR3 is 14 amino acids. V was pared by 8 bases and J by 0 bases, with 12 bases between. The CDR3: CATCEGQSTDTQYF. The CDR3 nucleotides are TGTGCCACCTGTGAAGGACAGAGCACAGATACGCAGTATTTT.

This chain connects TRBV19 to TRBJ1-4; possibly TRBD1 for D (6 bases). The CDR3 spans 14 residues. The V and J ends lost 10 bases and 5 bases respectively, with 17 bases between them. Germline-derived CDR1 and CDR2 are LNHDA and SQIVND (reference sequence). CDR3 amino acids: CATSHRALNEKLFF. The CDR3 DNA sequence: TGTGCCACTTCCCACAGGGCATTGAATGAAAAACTGTTTTTT.

This clone was picked up a small number of times. The chain has TRBV5-6 and TRBJ1-1; D ambiguous. The CDR3 runs 15 residues. The germline V and J ends were trimmed by 0 bases and 1 base, with 10 bases remaining between them. The germline gives CDR1 SGHDT, CDR2 YYEEEE. The CDR3 DNA is TGTGCCAGCAGCTTGGAACCAGGATGGAACACTGAAGCTTTCTTT. It specifies CASSLEPGWNTEAFF.

The chain employs TRBV11-3 and TRBJ1-1, with 12 nucleotides matching TRBD1. The CDR3 totals 13 residues. Trimming at V came to 9 bases and at J to 4 bases, leaving 3 bases not matched to a gene. CDR1 SGHNT and CDR2 YENEEA come from the germline V gene. This CDR3 reads CASGDRGLTEAFF. The CDR3, as DNA: TGTGCCAGTGGGGACAGGGGGCTCACTGAAGCTTTCTTT.

The rearrangement joins TRBV5-1 to TRBJ1-1; 8 bases fit TRBD1. The CDR3 contains 15 residues. The V gene end was trimmed by 0 bases and the J gene end by 1 base; junction bases not matched to a gene: 2. CDR1 is SGHRS, CDR2 YFSETQ, per germline. The CDR3 sequence is CASSLETGANTEAFF. Written as DNA, the CDR3 is TGCGCCAGCAGCTTGGAGACAGGGGCGAACACTGAAGCTTTCTTT.